These 23 T cell receptor beta chains came from one sample sequenced in a study of blood T cells in healthy people across ages (dated by TCRdb to 2015 to 2017). The receptor library was made with 5' RACE. Instrument used: Illumina HiSeq 2500. A second PCR of roughly 7 to 11 cycles was performed with a sample-barcoded 5' primer and a J-beta primer mix. TCRdb applied fastp at Q25 and MiXCR to the public reads, then kept only in-frame beta chains. Entries are consolidated by CDR3 protein sequence, retaining the most common genes and DNA. The sample table holds about 1.1 million distinct CDR3 sequences, of which roughly two fifths were seen once. About an eighth of the sample rests with the top ten. Sample: blood. The source is a man aged 18 to 29 in good health.

The chain has TRBV12-3 or TRBV12-4 and TRBJ1-2; maybe TRBD1 (6 bases). CDR3 length equals 14 residues. V lost 11 bases to trimming and J lost 5 bases, with 21 bases between them. The CDR3 reads CAGNIRGIGYGYTF. CDR3 nucleotides: TGTGCCGGCAACATCAGGGGTATAGGGTATGGCTACACCTTC.

As to this clonotype: Without the conserved terminal phenylalanine or tryptophan, this CDR3 likely stems from a read error. The V call is TRBV20-1, the J call TRBJ1-2; D not certain. This CDR3 has 14 residues. Germline loops: CDR1 DFQATT, CDR2 SNEGSKA (reference sequence). Trimming cost V 0 bases and J 6 bases, with 14 bases left between them. CDR3 amino acids: CSARDSGSLDGYTL. The CDR3 coding sequence is TGCAGTGCTAGAGATTCAGGCAGTTTGGATGGCTACACCTTG.

This clonotype was recorded a few times. The genes are TRBV24-1 and TRBJ2-1; TRBD2 matches at 7 bases. V trimming: 4 bases; J trimming: 4 bases; junction bases outside the gene matches: 6. This CDR3 spans 15 amino acids. Germline CDR1 reads KGHDR; CDR2 reads SFDVKD. CDR3 sequence (DNA): TGTGCCACCAGTGAGGGGGGGTTTGGTTACAATGAGCAGTTCTTC. Translating gives CATSEGGFGYNEQFF.

The gene calls are TRBV7-8 and TRBJ1-2, with D unclear. This CDR3 has 14 residues. The germline V gene encodes CDR1 SGHVS and CDR2 FQNEAQ. The germline V and J ends were trimmed by 2 bases and 8 bases, with 15 bases remaining between them. The CDR3 DNA sequence: TGTGCCAGCAGCTTATCGGCGGACTCTCGGGGCTACACCTTC. Translated, it gives CASSLSADSRGYTF.

V and J are TRBV20-1 and TRBJ2-3; 7 bases map to TRBD1. CDR3 length: 17 amino acids. Germline V lookup: CDR1 DFQATT, CDR2 SNEGSKA (reference sequence). Losses at the gene ends were 4 bases for V and 0 bases for J; bases not matched to a gene: 13. The CDR3 DNA reads TGCAGTGCTAATAGGAAAGTGGGGACAGCAAGCACAGATACGCAGTATTTT. Protein: CSANRKVGTASTDTQYF.

This clonotype was seen a handful of times. The genes are TRBV3-1 and TRBJ2-1; D is perhaps TRBD1 (5 bases). There are 16 residues in the CDR3. The germline CDR1 and CDR2 sequences are LGHDT and YNNKEL (reference sequence). The germline V and J ends were trimmed by 1 base and 3 bases, with 13 bases remaining between them. The CDR3 DNA reads as TGTGCCAGCAGCCAAGTAGGGGCAGGCTTCTACAATGAGCAGTTCTTC. Its translation: CASSQVGAGFYNEQFF.

This clonotype appeared a few times. J is TRBJ2-7 and V is TRBV6-5; TRBD1 matches 8 bases. J lost 1 base, V lost 9 bases, and 5 bases had no gene match. The CDR3 covers 13 residues. CDR1 MNHEY and CDR2 SVGAGI come from the germline V gene. The CDR3 region is CASGTGVSYEQYF. CDR3 in DNA: TGTGCCAGTGGGACAGGAGTTTCCTACGAGCAGTACTTC.

The chain has TRBV3-1 and TRBJ2-1, with TRBD2 matching over 7 bases. CDR3 length: 14 amino acids. Germline loops: CDR1 LGHDT, CDR2 YNNKEL (reference sequence). Trimming took 5 bases from V and 5 from J; bases not matched to a gene: 6. The CDR3 DNA is TGTGCCAGCAGCTCATGGACTAGACACAATGAGCAGTTCTTC. Translation gives CASSSWTRHNEQFF.

This clonotype was seen only once. The chain joins TRBV11-2 to TRBJ2-3; 8 nucleotides align to TRBD1. This CDR3 is built from 23 residues. V lost 4 bases and J lost 4; bases outside the gene matches: 31. Germline CDR1 is SGHAT and CDR2 is FQNNGV. CDR3 sequence reads: CASSSDNSLGRGRLMLIPDTQYF. The CDR3 DNA reads as TGTGCCAGCAGCTCAGATAATTCCCTGGGCAGGGGGCGGTTAATGCTGATCCCAGATACGCAGTATTTT.

The chain links TRBV5-1 to TRBJ2-1; the D gene is possibly TRBD2 (5 bases). Looked up from germline, CDR1 is SGHRS and CDR2 is YFSETQ. The CDR3 consists of 15 residues. V lost 0 bases, J lost 8 bases, and 15 bases lay in between. The CDR3 loop is CASSLGTPNGDEQFF. The CDR3 DNA is TGCGCCAGCAGCTTGGGAACACCAAACGGGGATGAGCAGTTCTTC.

There are many counts of this clonotype. The V call is TRBV20-1, the J call TRBJ2-7, with TRBD2 matching over 7 bases. The length of the CDR3 is 15 residues. V was pared by 0 bases and J by 1 base, with 6 bases of the junction left unmatched. Germline loops: CDR1 DFQATT, CDR2 SNEGSKA (reference sequence). Here the CDR3 reads CSARDRLAGSYEQYF. The CDR3 nucleotides read TGCAGTGCTAGAGATCGACTAGCTGGGTCCTACGAGCAGTACTTC.

For this clonotype: Given the absence of the conserved phenylalanine or tryptophan at the CDR3 end, a read error is likely. CDR3 in amino acids: CASSYTGTATYEQYL. The CDR3 DNA reads TGTGCCAGCAGTTACACTGGGACAGCTACCTACGAGCAGTACTTA. V gene TRBV6-5 combines with J gene TRBJ2-7; 7 bases line up with TRBD1. V shed 2 bases and J 2 bases; nucleotides not matched to a gene: 6. This CDR3 has 15 amino acids. Germline V gene sequence: CDR1 MNHEY, CDR2 SVGAGI.

This clonotype was counted a few times. The rearrangement links TRBV5-1 to TRBJ2-5; 7 bases align to TRBD1. The CDR3 spans 16 residues. Germline CDR1 reads SGHRS; CDR2 reads YFSETQ. V shed 4 bases, J shed 5 bases, and the junction held 14 bases outside the gene matches. CDR3 loop: CASSRTDRVSGETQYF. The CDR3, as DNA: TGCGCCAGCAGCCGAACAGACAGGGTATCCGGTGAGACCCAGTACTTC.

This clonotype was seen only a few times. The chain is built from TRBV12-3 or TRBV12-4 and TRBJ1-5; 8 nucleotides line up with TRBD1. V trimming: 6 bases; J trimming: 6 bases; junction bases outside the gene matches: 7. The CDR3 length is 14 residues. The CDR3: CASSLTTGGQPQHF. CDR3 DNA sequence: TGTGCCAGCAGCCTTACCACAGGGGGTCAGCCCCAGCATTTT.

The chain is built from TRBV7-9 and TRBJ2-7; 13 nucleotides align to TRBD2. Trimming cost V 5 bases and J 7 bases; bases outside gene matches: 14. Germline V CDR1 and CDR2: SEHNR, FQNEAQ (reference sequence). The CDR3 has 17 residues. The CDR3 reads CASSPGTSGDLRNEQYF. The DNA for the CDR3 is TGTGCCAGCAGCCCCGGGACTAGCGGGGATCTGCGGAATGAGCAGTACTTC.

In its sample, this clonotype was seen a few times. This chain links TRBV14 with TRBJ2-1; a possible D gene is TRBD2 (5 bases). The CDR3 is made up of 11 amino acids. Germline lookup yields CDR1 SGHDN and CDR2 FVKESK. Trimming left V 2 bases short and J 9 bases short, with 5 bases between. CDR3 sequence reads: CASSQRGEQFF. For the CDR3, the DNA is TGTGCCAGCAGCCAACGGGGTGAGCAGTTCTTC.

This clonotype was observed a handful of times. V is TRBV4-1 and J is TRBJ1-2, with D unclear. Germline V gene lookup returns CDR1 MGHRA and CDR2 YSYEKL. The CDR3 runs 15 residues. Trimming stripped 0 bases from V and 0 bases from J, with 8 bases between. The CDR3 nucleotides read TGCGCCAGCAGCCAAGACCCTCAAGCTAACTATGGCTACACCTTC. Translated, it gives CASSQDPQANYGYTF.

V and J are TRBV6-5 and TRBJ2-7; 7 positions match TRBD1. Germline values: CDR1 MNHEY, CDR2 SVGAGI. The CDR3 totals 14 residues. The junction had 6 bases not matched to a gene; V was cut back by 0 bases and J by 7 bases. The CDR3 DNA sequence: TGTGCCAGCAGTTACTCGAGGGGGCGATGGGAGCAGTACTTC. As protein: CASSYSRGRWEQYF.

This clonotype was detected a few times. This chain uses TRBV27 with TRBJ1-2; 7 bases are shared with TRBD1. This CDR3 comprises 14 residues. CDR1 is MNHEY, CDR2 SMNVEV, per germline (reference sequence). V was pared by 0 bases and J by 8 bases, with 6 bases of the junction left unmatched. The CDR3 region is CASSLSNRGRGYTF. Written as DNA, the CDR3 is TGTGCCAGCAGTTTATCGAACAGGGGACGAGGCTACACCTTC.

This CDR3 reads CAISGAAATGELFF. In DNA, the CDR3 is TGTGCCATCAGTGGTGCGGCGGCGACCGGGGAGCTGTTTTTT. The chain links TRBV10-3 to TRBJ2-2, with no clear D. Trimming left V 4 bases short and J 5 bases short, with 11 bases between. Per the germline V gene, CDR1 is ENHRY and CDR2 is SYGVKD. The CDR3 contains 14 residues.

V is TRBV6-1 and J is TRBJ1-5, with D maybe TRBD1 (5 bases). The V gene's germline CDR1 is MNHNS and CDR2 SASEGT. The CDR3 consists of 14 residues. Trimming stripped 2 bases from V and 4 bases from J, with 9 bases between. The CDR3 loop is CASSETRQNQPQHF. Written as DNA, the CDR3 is TGTGCCAGCAGTGAAACGCGACAGAATCAGCCCCAGCATTTT.

This clonotype was detected only a few times. The CDR3 loop reads CASSQASTNEKLFF. CDR3 DNA: TGCGCCAGCAGCCAGGCTTCAACTAATGAAAAACTGTTTTTT. This chain connects TRBV4-3 to TRBJ1-4; D remains unclear. Germline-derived CDR1 and CDR2 are LGHNA and YSLEER. The CDR3 totals 14 residues. V lost 3 bases, J lost 0 bases, and 5 bases lay in between.

The V call is TRBV7-9, the J call TRBJ1-4, with a possible D match to TRBD1 (5 bases). The germline gives CDR1 SEHNR, CDR2 FQNEAQ (reference sequence). Trimming took off 6 bases at V and 3 bases at J, with 8 bases between the two ends. This CDR3 has 13 residues. CDR3 sequence reads: CASRWGSNEKLFF. DNA of the CDR3: TGTGCCAGCAGATGGGGCTCTAATGAAAAACTGTTTTTT.